One TCR beta chain is described in this entry. Sequencing was performed with immunoSEQ multiplex PCR; in TCRdb, only in-frame clones are kept and a portion is missing. The repertoire holds tens of thousands of clones, with about 84% as singletons. The CDR3 spans 14 residues. Trimming cost V 4 bases and J 4 bases, with 13 bases left between them. Germline loops: CDR1 MGHRA, CDR2 YSYEKL. This entry comes from a study of T cell changes during pregnancy in multiple sclerosis. The receptor was isolated from a female donor with multiple sclerosis, enrolled in a pregnancy study. The chain uses TRBV4-1 and TRBJ2-5; a possible D gene is TRBD2 (6 bases). The source material was CD8+ T cells from peripheral blood mononuclear cells, sampled before pregnancy. This CDR3 is CASSPWEAGETQYF. The DNA for the CDR3 is TGCGCCAGCAGCCCTTGGGAGGCGGGAGAGACCCAGTACTTC.